The rows below give T cell receptor beta chains drawn from one sample of a study of T cell repertoires in cytomegalovirus infection. TCRdb fed the reads into MiXCR, producing one record per CDR3 protein. The sample consists of around 740,000 distinct CDR3 sequences, less than 40% of them appearing once. The specimen sequenced was PBMCs. Every receptor here comes from a human donor in good health (CMV status not recorded). Some clones in this sample may be carry-over from other donors' samples. CDR3s include the opening cysteine and the closing phenylalanine or tryptophan. The D gene is left open where the match is weak. Only part of the rows carry a size: once, few, many, or a class if the clone is expanded.

TRBV12-3/TRBV12-4 - - CASSFEKTQYF
TRBV2 - - CASSASANQPQHF
TRBV28 few - CASSPISPLYRFFAVETQYF
TRBV2 - TRBD1 CASRSSNDRGYYEPYF
TRBV9 - - CASSRGPGQETQYF
TRBV19 few - CASSILRSNEKLFF
TRBV7-8 many TRBD2 CASSPGTSPYNEQFF
TRBV18 - TRBD2 CASSGLANHEQFF
TRBV7-6 few - CASSPPNYGYTF
TRBV2 few TRBD2 CASPTSGTRHGTDTQYF
TRBV6-1 many TRBD1 CASSEPPGQRPDTQYF
TRBV20-1 - - CSAVILGHLNTEAFF
TRBV5-1 - - CASSLSRGGSADTQYF
TRBV28 - TRBD2 CASRGDTSGSTDTQYF
TRBV6-6 - TRBD2 CASSNGRAYEQYF
TRBV7-3 - TRBD1 CASSLTGDRYSGANVLTF
TRBV7-2 - TRBD2 CASSPTSGSPPETQYF
TRBV10-3 - - CAISRTVENTGELFF
TRBV23-1 few - CASRHGGNQPQHF
TRBV7-8 - - CASILEGGNELFF
TRBV7-8 - TRBD2 CASSLGLAGGPVKYNEQFF
TRBV5-1 - TRBD2 CASSRTSGSDEQYF
TRBV29-1 few - CSARGRDNPYEQYF
TRBV7-6 - TRBD2 CASSSFAGGYNEQFF
TRBV4-1 - - CASSQGVIPGEPQHF
TRBV7-2 - TRBD1 CASSLSTGQYEQYF
TRBV28 - - CASSSRGKGANVLTF
TRBV7-9 - - CASSSRTEYGYTF
TRBV7-2 - - CASSPPPSYNSPLHF
TRBV10-3 - TRBD2 CAISEKTSGKSDTQYF
TRBV27 - - CASAERLVRDTQYF
TRBV12-3/TRBV12-4 few TRBD1 CASSRTGREQFF
TRBV4-2 - - CASSSQGQGSTEAFF
TRBV2 - - CASSEARGNAGYTF
TRBV6-6 - TRBD2 CASSYGLAGRETGELFF
TRBV5-6 once - CASSLAGALGEKLFF
TRBV2 - TRBD1 CASRDRAFTF
TRBV20-1 once - CSARFSGDRLALDGYTF
TRBV7-9 - TRBD2 CASSSWGGYQETQYF
TRBV7-2 few - CASSLRGEPLHF
TRBV7-2 - TRBD1 CASSLRGQGIYEQYF
TRBV7-2 - - CASSLVRSSYEQYF
TRBV2 once - CASSGTPWDEKLFF
TRBV7-2 few - CASSVPGEPGGYTF
TRBV19 - - CARSTQSGANVLTF
TRBV9 - - CASSDPTPADTQYF